Below are 7 T cell receptor beta chains sequenced from a single sample in a study of response to subunit inactivated influenza vaccine. TCRdb reprocessed the RT-PCR reads via MiXCR and lists one record per CDR3 protein. The sample holds approximately 490,000 distinct CDR3 sequences, around 7.9% seen once. The sample was PBMCs from blood, taken around 25 months after vaccination. The receptors were sampled from a man aged 50 to 75 who received an inactivated influenza vaccine.

This clonotype was counted at least ten times. This chain joins TRBV2 and TRBJ2-1; no firm D call. This CDR3 comprises 11 residues. V was pared by 4 bases and J by 10 bases, with 8 bases between. Germline CDR1 is SNHLY and CDR2 is FYNNEI. The CDR3 region has the DNA TGTGCCAGCAGTGCCATGGGCGAGCAGTTCTTC. Its protein product is CASSAMGEQFF.

There are a few counts of this clonotype. The chain joins TRBV20-1 to TRBJ2-7, with 9 positions matching TRBD1. This CDR3 has 14 residues. Unmatched junction bases numbered 7, after V lost 6 bases and J lost 1 base. From germline, CDR1 is DFQATT and CDR2 SNEGSKA (reference sequence). CDR3 in DNA: TGCAGTGCCCGTCGGACAGGGGCATCCTACGAGCAGTACTTC. Its translation is CSARRTGASYEQYF.

The sample holds a few counts of this clonotype. CDR3 sequence reads: CASRRISGRGDTEAFF. The CDR3 coding sequence is TGTGCCAGCAGAAGGATTAGTGGAAGGGGAGACACTGAAGCTTTCTTT. The chain has TRBV7-2 and TRBJ1-1, with D maybe TRBD1 (5 bases). The germline V and J ends were trimmed by 6 bases and 3 bases, with 20 bases remaining between them. Germline V lookup: CDR1 SGHTA, CDR2 FQGNSA. The CDR3 length is 16 residues.

The table lists this clonotype with many counts. The genes are TRBV7-2 and TRBJ2-2, with a weak D call TRBD1 (6 bases). The CDR3 is 17 residues long. Germline assignment: CDR1 SGHTA and CDR2 FQGNSA. V dropped 3 bases and J dropped 6 bases, with 20 bases sitting between them. As DNA, the CDR3 is TGTGCCAGCAGCTTCGGAGTGGGAACAGGGTGGTCCGGGGAGCTGTTTTTT. This encodes CASSFGVGTGWSGELFF.

About this clonotype: Possible read error: a much larger clone is one base away. This sequence joins TRBV28 and TRBJ1-2, with 8 bases lining up with TRBD1. The CDR3 totals 15 residues. Per the germline V gene, CDR1 is MDHEN and CDR2 is SYDVKM. Trimming cost V 5 bases and J 6 bases; bases outside gene matches: 11. The CDR3 DNA reads TGTGCCAGCAGTGCGTGGGGACAGGCAGACCATGGCTACACCTTC. Protein sequence: CASSAWGQADHGYTF.

This clonotype was detected only a few times. CDR3 sequence reads: CASSAVSGSSYEQYF. The DNA for the CDR3 is TGCGCCAGCAGCGCCGTTAGCGGGTCCTCCTACGAGCAGTACTTC. The J gene is TRBJ2-7, the V gene TRBV5-1; TRBD2 matches at 7 bases. Trimming at V came to 4 bases and at J to 0 bases, leaving 7 bases not matched to a gene. This CDR3 region has 15 residues. Germline loops: CDR1 SGHRS, CDR2 YFSETQ.

The chain combines TRBV18 with TRBJ2-7, with 8 bases lining up with TRBD1. CDR1 and CDR2 (germline): KGHSH, LQKENI. The CDR3 runs to 16 residues. Losses at the gene ends were 2 bases for V and 2 bases for J; bases not matched to a gene: 8. DNA for the CDR3: TGTGCCAGCTCACCAGTTATGACAGGGGCGACCTACGAGCAGTACTTC. Translating it yields CASSPVMTGATYEQYF.